The next 22 T cell receptor beta chains were all read from a single sample in a study of shared clonotypes between healthy human individuals. Assay used: immunoSEQ multiplex PCR; TCRdb lists only in-frame clones, some missing. The table lists a few million clones, roughly nine tenths of them singletons. The sample comprised naive CD4+ T cells sorted from blood. Indicated subset: CD45RA+ positively selected. The receptor set was obtained from a man aged 18 to 30 in good health.

As for this clone: Other DNA sequences of this sample code for an identical CDR3. The chain joins TRBV6-5 to TRBJ1-2; the D gene is possibly TRBD1 (5 bases). The V gene's germline CDR1 is MNHEY and CDR2 SVGAGI. There are 11 residues in the CDR3. V shed 5 bases and J shed 7 bases, with 8 bases lying between them. The CDR3 bases are TGTGCCAGCAGTCAGGGAGGTGGCTACACCTTC. Its translation: CASSQGGGYTF.

The chain uses TRBV19 and TRBJ1-1, with TRBD1 identical over 10 bases. The CDR3 spans 14 residues. V lost 5 bases to trimming and J lost 5 bases; unmatched junction nucleotides: 5. Germline loops: CDR1 LNHDA, CDR2 SQIVND (reference sequence). CDR3 nucleotides: TGTGCCAGTAGTTCGGACAGGGGGTGGACTGAAGCTTTCTTT. It is translated as CASSSDRGWTEAFF.

The CDR3 is CASRKTENEKLFF. Here the CDR3 DNA reads TGTGCCAGTAGAAAGACAGAAAATGAAAAACTGTTTTTT. This rearrangement joins TRBV19 to TRBJ1-4; possible D gene TRBD1, 5 bases. V was pared by 6 bases and J by 5 bases, with 10 bases between. The CDR3 contains 13 residues. Germline V gene sequence: CDR1 LNHDA, CDR2 SQIVND (reference sequence).

The chain uses TRBV28 and TRBJ1-6; tentatively, D is TRBD1 (6 bases). The CDR3 is 14 amino acids. Germline CDR1 MDHEN, CDR2 SYDVKM. V was shortened by 3 bases and J by 5 bases, with 8 bases between the two germline ends. DNA of the CDR3: TGTGCCAGCAGTTTGCGGACAGATAATTCACCCCTCCACTTT. It codes for CASSLRTDNSPLHF.

V and J are TRBV5-1 and TRBJ1-2; D remains unclear. Trimming left V 3 bases short and J 6 bases short, with 12 bases between. Germline assignment: CDR1 SGHRS and CDR2 YFSETQ. There are 13 residues in the CDR3. The CDR3 sequence is CASSSVGLDGYTF. CDR3 nucleotides: TGCGCCAGCAGCTCCGTGGGTTTAGATGGCTACACCTTC.

Worth noting for this clone: This same CDR3 is encoded by further DNA sequences in the sample. The rearrangement links TRBV6-6 to TRBJ2-1; no firm D call. The CDR3 length is 12 residues. V gave up 0 bases and J gave up 6 bases, with 3 bases separating them. Germline-derived CDR1 and CDR2 are MNHNY and SVGAGI (reference sequence). This chain's CDR3 is CASSYSTNEQFF. In DNA, the CDR3 is TGTGCCAGCAGTTACTCGACCAATGAGCAGTTCTTC.

The chain combines TRBV4-2 with TRBJ2-2; tentatively, D is TRBD2 (6 bases). Germline V lookup: CDR1 LGHNA, CDR2 YNFKEQ. The CDR3 is 17 residues long. V was clipped by 0 bases and J by 2 bases, with 13 bases between them. DNA for the CDR3: TGTGCCAGCAGCCAAGAGGTCGGGGGAAGTAACACCGGGGAGCTGTTTTTT. It codes for CASSQEVGGSNTGELFF.

The rearrangement uses TRBV2 and TRBJ2-6, with D unclear. With 8 bases removed from V and 3 bases from J, the gap between germline ends came to 5 bases. Germline-derived CDR1 and CDR2 are SNHLY and FYNNEI. This CDR3 has 12 amino acids. This CDR3 reads CASGSGANVLTF. The CDR3 region has the DNA TGTGCCAGCGGTAGTGGGGCCAACGTCCTGACTTTC.

In this sample, this clone turned up once. This chain links TRBV7-2 with TRBJ2-3; 9 positions agree with TRBD1. The V segment lost 5 bases and the J segment 1 base; nucleotides outside the gene matches: 4. Germline CDR1 SGHTA, CDR2 FQGNSA. CDR3 size: 15 residues. The CDR3 is CASSQRTGGTDTQYF. The CDR3 DNA reads as TGTGCCAGCAGCCAGAGGACAGGGGGCACAGATACGCAGTATTTT.

The chain carries TRBV5-1 and TRBJ1-4; TRBD1 agrees at 11 bases. This CDR3 is 14 amino acids long. The J segment lost 12 bases and the V segment lost 4 bases, leaving 8 bases of the junction unmatched. Germline CDR1 SGHRS, CDR2 YFSETQ. CDR3 sequence reads: CASSRTGGAGELFF. The CDR3 nucleotides read TGCGCCAGCAGCCGGACAGGGGGCGCGGGGGAACTGTTTTTT.

The rearrangement links TRBV6-1 to TRBJ2-1; 14 bases line up with TRBD2. Germline assignment: CDR1 MNHNS and CDR2 SASEGT. The CDR3 runs 17 residues. Trimming removed 8 bases from V and 8 bases from J; junction bases left unmatched: 14. The CDR3 sequence: CASLEEGTSGSRDEQFF. CDR3 coding DNA: TGTGCCAGCCTTGAAGAGGGGACTAGCGGGAGTAGGGATGAGCAGTTCTTC.

The chain links TRBV6-5 to TRBJ2-7; D call uncertain. Trimming left V 1 base short and J 6 bases short, with 13 bases between. The CDR3 runs to 14 residues. In germline, CDR1 is MNHEY, CDR2 SVGAGI. CDR3 loop: CASSYYPLVGEQYF. CDR3 DNA sequence: TGTGCCAGCAGTTACTACCCCCTCGTAGGCGAGCAGTACTTC.

The chain employs TRBV18 and TRBJ1-1; D is ambiguous. Germline V gives CDR1 KGHSH, CDR2 LQKENI. CDR3 length: 15 amino acids. V gave up 2 bases and J gave up 2 bases, with 12 bases separating them. This CDR3 reads CASSPGIGDNTEAFF. CDR3 DNA sequence: TGTGCCAGCTCACCAGGGATTGGAGACAACACTGAAGCTTTCTTT.

The J gene is TRBJ2-7, the V gene TRBV7-2, with 13 nucleotides matching TRBD2. There are 15 residues in the CDR3. Germline CDR1 is SGHTA and CDR2 is FQGNSA. Trimming cost V 6 bases and J 6 bases; bases outside gene matches: 8. CDR3 amino acids: CASSWTSGSSGEQYF. Written as DNA, the CDR3 is TGTGCCAGCAGTTGGACTAGCGGGAGTTCGGGCGAGCAGTACTTC.

The chain uses TRBV11-2 and TRBJ2-3; no clear D gene. CDR1 SGHAT and CDR2 FQNNGV come from the germline V gene. This CDR3 contains 16 residues. With 6 bases removed from V and 2 bases from J, the gap between germline ends came to 18 bases. CDR3 coding DNA: TGTGCCAGCAGTACTACTCCGGGTGGGTCCACAGATACGCAGTATTTT. Translated: CASSTTPGGSTDTQYF.

The chain has TRBV19 and TRBJ2-4; D could derive from TRBD1 or TRBD2 (5 bases each). V was pared by 3 bases and J by 2 bases, with 17 bases between. Germline lookup yields CDR1 LNHDA and CDR2 SQIVND (reference sequence). The CDR3 loop spans 17 amino acids. The CDR3 DNA sequence: TGTGCCAGTAGTATGAGGGGACGCTCTTCCCCCAAAAACATTCAGTACTTC. The encoded protein is CASSMRGRSSPKNIQYF.

This chain links TRBV15 with TRBJ1-1; D is undetermined. CDR1 is LNHNV, CDR2 YYDKDF, per germline (reference sequence). The CDR3 is 13 residues long. Trimming took 0 bases from V and 2 from J, leaving 4 bases between them. CDR3 nucleotides: TGTGCCACCAGCAGAGAAAAAAACACTGAAGCTTTCTTT. Its translation: CATSREKNTEAFF.

In nucleotides, the CDR3 is TGTGCAAGTCGCTCAACGGGGGGGTTGGGCCGGAGGGAGTACTTC. This sequence encodes CASRSTGGLGRREYF. The V call is TRBV12-2, the J call TRBJ2-7; the DNA was not used to check the table's D call, TRBD2. TRBV12-2 is a pseudogene segment. The CDR3 consists of 15 residues.

This clone was seen once. This chain uses TRBV28 with TRBJ2-3, with D possibly being TRBD2 (5 bases). CDR1 is MDHEN and CDR2 is SYDVKM in the germline V gene. Trimming removed 3 bases at V and 1 base at J, with 11 bases between. This CDR3 is built from 15 residues. CDR3 DNA: TGTGCCAGCAGTTTGTCCGGGGAAGGCACAGATACGCAGTATTTT. Encoded protein: CASSLSGEGTDTQYF. The full variable domain, in which reference TRBV28 and TRBJ2-3 provide the parts outside the CDR3, is DVKVTQSSRYLVKRTGEKVFLECVQDMDHENMFWYRQDPGLGLRLIYFSYDVKMKEKGDIPEGYSVSREKKERFSLILESASTNQTSMYLCASSLSGEGTDTQYFGPGTRLTVL.

V is TRBV2 and J is TRBJ1-2; D may be TRBD1 (6 bases). This CDR3 comprises 14 residues. Germline-derived CDR1 and CDR2 are SNHLY and FYNNEI. V lost 8 bases to trimming and J lost 3 bases, with 16 bases between them. The DNA of the CDR3 is TGTGCCAGCCAATATTGGGGGCTGGACTATGGCTACACCTTC. It translates to CASQYWGLDYGYTF. Based on the CDR3 plus reference TRBV2 and TRBJ1-2, the full variable domain is EPEVTQTPSHQVTQMGQEVILRCVPISNHLYFYWYRQILGQKVEFLVSFYNNEISEKSEIFDDQFSVERPDGSNFTLKIRSTKLEDSAMYFCASQYWGLDYGYTFGSGTRLTVV.

The rearrangement joins TRBV7-2 to TRBJ2-1; the D call may be TRBD1 or TRBD2 (6 bases each). The CDR3 loop spans 12 amino acids. V lost 8 bases to trimming and J lost 6 bases, with 11 bases between them. Germline assignment: CDR1 SGHTA and CDR2 FQGNSA. The CDR3 DNA reads as TGTGCCAGCTCGAGGGGGGTCAATGAGCAGTTCTTC. Amino acids: CASSRGVNEQFF.

CDR3 sequence (DNA): TGTGCCAGCAGCTTGGGAGGTTCCGATGGCTACACCTTC. This encodes CASSLGGSDGYTF. The chain couples TRBV5-4 to TRBJ1-2; D remains unclear. Germline V gene sequence: CDR1 SGHNT, CDR2 YYREEE (reference sequence). The V and J ends lost 0 bases and 6 bases respectively, with 9 bases between them. The CDR3 consists of 13 residues.